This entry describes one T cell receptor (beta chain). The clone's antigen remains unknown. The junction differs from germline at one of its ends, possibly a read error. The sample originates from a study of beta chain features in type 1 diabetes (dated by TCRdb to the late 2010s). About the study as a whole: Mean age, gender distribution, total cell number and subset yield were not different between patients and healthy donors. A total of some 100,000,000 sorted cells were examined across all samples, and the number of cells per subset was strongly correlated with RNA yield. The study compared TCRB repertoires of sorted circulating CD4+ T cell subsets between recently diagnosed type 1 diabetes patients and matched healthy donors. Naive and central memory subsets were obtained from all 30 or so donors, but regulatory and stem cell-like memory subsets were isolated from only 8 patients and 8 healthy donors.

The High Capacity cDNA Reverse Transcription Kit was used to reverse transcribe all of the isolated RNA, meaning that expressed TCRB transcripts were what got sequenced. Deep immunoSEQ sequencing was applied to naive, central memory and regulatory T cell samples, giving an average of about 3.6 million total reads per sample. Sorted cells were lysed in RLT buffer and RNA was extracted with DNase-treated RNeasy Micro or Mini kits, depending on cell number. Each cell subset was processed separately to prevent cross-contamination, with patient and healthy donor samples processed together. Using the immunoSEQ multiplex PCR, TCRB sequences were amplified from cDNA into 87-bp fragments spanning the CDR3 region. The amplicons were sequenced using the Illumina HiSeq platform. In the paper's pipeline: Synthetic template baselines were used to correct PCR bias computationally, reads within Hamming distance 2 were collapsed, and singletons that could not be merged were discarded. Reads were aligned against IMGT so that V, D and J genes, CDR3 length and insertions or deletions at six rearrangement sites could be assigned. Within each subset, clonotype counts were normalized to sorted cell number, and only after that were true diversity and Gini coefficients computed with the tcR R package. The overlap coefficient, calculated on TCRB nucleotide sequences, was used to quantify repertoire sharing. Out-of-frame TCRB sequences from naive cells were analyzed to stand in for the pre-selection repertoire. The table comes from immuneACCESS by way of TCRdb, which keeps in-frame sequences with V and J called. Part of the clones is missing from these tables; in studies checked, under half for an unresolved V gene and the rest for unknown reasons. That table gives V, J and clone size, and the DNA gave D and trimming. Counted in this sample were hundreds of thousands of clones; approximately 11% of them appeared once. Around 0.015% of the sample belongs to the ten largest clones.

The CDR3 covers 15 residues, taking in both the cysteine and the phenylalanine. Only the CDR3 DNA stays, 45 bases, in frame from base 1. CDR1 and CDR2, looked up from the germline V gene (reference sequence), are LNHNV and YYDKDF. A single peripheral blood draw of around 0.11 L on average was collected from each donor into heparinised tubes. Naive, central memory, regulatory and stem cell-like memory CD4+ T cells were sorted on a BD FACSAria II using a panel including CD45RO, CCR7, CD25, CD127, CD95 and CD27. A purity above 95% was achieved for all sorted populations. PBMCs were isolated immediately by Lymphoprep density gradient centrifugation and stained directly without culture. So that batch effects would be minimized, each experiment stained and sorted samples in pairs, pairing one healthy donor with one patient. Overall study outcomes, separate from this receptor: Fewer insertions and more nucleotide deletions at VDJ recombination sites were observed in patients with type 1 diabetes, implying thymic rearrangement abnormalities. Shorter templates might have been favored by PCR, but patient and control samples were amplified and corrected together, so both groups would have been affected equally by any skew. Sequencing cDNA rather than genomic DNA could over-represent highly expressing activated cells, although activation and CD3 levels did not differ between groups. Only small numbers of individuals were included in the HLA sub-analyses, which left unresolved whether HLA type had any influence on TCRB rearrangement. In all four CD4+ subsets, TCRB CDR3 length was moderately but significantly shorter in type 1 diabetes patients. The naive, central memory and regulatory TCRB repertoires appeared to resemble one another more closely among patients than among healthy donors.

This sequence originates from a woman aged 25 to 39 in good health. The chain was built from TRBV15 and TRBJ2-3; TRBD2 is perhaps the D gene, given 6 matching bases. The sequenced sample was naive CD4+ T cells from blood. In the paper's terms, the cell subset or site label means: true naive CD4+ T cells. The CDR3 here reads CATSGERVSTDTQYF. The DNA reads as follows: TGTGCCACCAGCGGAGAGCGGGTGAGCACAGATACGCAGTATTTT.